Sequencing of this TCR beta chain was carried out in a study of CD8+ T cells in alopecia areata. Looking at the study overall: Tofacitinib was given for 6 to 18 months, then stopped for 6 months. Study findings and constraints: Clonality in the scalp and expanded CD8+ clones ranked among the top 100 were significantly decreased by tofacitinib.

On this clone: Its antigen remains unknown.

CDR3 length equals 14 residues. Germline V gene sequence: CDR1 SEHNR, CDR2 FQNEAQ (reference sequence). V was pared by 1 base and J by 1 base, with 0 bases of the junction left unmatched. The sample's treatment: oral pan-JAK inhibitor, 5-10 mg twice daily. The study team obtained lesional scalp punch biopsies and peripheral blood from alopecia areata patients. RNA extraction was followed by reverse transcription into cDNA, which acted as the sequencing template. The method was immunoSEQ multiplex PCR; TCRdb's version includes in-frame clones alone and lacks a portion of them. The sample consists of about 180,000 clones, 40% to 55% of them appearing once.

The V call is TRBV7-9, the J call TRBJ1-1; 7 bases map to TRBD1. This TCR derives from a human donor with alopecia areata. The sequencing here drew on CD8+ T cells sorted from blood, taken at roughly week 52, from a patient treated with tofacitinib. In DNA form, the CDR3 reads TGTGCCAGCAGCTTAGAGGGGGCGAACACTGAAGCTTTCTTT. It encodes CASSLEGANTEAFF.